The 17 T cell receptor beta chains reported below all come from one sample, sequenced in a study of T cell changes during pregnancy in multiple sclerosis. Assay used: immunoSEQ multiplex PCR; TCRdb lists only in-frame clones, some missing. In the table there are tens of thousands of clones, roughly 89% of which are singletons. This material consisted of CD4+ T cells from peripheral blood mononuclear cells, taken in the first trimester of pregnancy. These receptors were taken from a female donor with multiple sclerosis, enrolled in a pregnancy study.

This chain joins TRBV5-1 and TRBJ2-2, with D uncertain. CDR1 is SGHRS and CDR2 is YFSETQ in the germline V gene. The V and J ends lost 1 base and 6 bases respectively, with 7 bases between them. The CDR3 sequence is 13 residues long. The chain's CDR3 is CASSLSESGELFF. CDR3 bases: TGCGCCAGCAGCTTGAGCGAATCCGGGGAGCTGTTTTTT.

The rearrangement uses TRBV7-8 and TRBJ1-5; TRBD1 is a possible D gene (5 bases). V lost 8 bases to trimming and J lost 3 bases, with 17 bases between them. The CDR3 loop spans 15 amino acids. The germline V gene has CDR1 SGHVS and CDR2 FQNEAQ. The chain's CDR3 is CASGSGQGTNQPQHF. CDR3 sequence (DNA): TGTGCCAGCGGATCCGGCCAGGGTACCAATCAGCCCCAGCATTTT. The full variable domain, with the rest looked up from reference TRBV7-8 and TRBJ1-5, is GAGVSQSPRYKVAKRGQDVALRCDPISGHVSLFWYQQALGQGPEFLTYFQNEAQLDKSGLPSDRFFAERPEGSVSTLKIQRTQQEDSAVYLCASGSGQGTNQPQHFGDGTRLSIL.

CDR3 region: CSVGLGYEQYF. CDR3 DNA: TGCAGCGTTGGTCTAGGCTACGAGCAGTACTTC. This sequence joins TRBV29-1 and TRBJ2-7; no reliable D call. This CDR3 spans 11 amino acids. Looked up from germline, CDR1 is SQVTM and CDR2 is ANQGSEA. Trimming pared 4 bases from V and 3 bases from J, leaving 7 bases between.

J is TRBJ1-2 and V is TRBV6-5; D unclear. V was shortened by 11 bases and J by 2 bases, with 12 bases between the two germline ends. Germline-derived CDR1 and CDR2 are MNHEY and SVGAGI. The CDR3 runs 12 residues. The CDR3 DNA reads TGTGCCTGGTTGGGCAGGAACTATGGCTACACCTTC. This translates into CAWLGRNYGYTF.

V is TRBV6-1 and J is TRBJ1-3, with D hard to call. Germline lookup yields CDR1 MNHNS and CDR2 SASEGT. The CDR3 sequence is 13 residues long. The ends were cut back, 1 base at V and 8 bases at J, with 9 bases in the middle. DNA for the CDR3: TGTGCCAGCAGTGAAGTTCCCGAGGACACCATATATTTT. This translates into CASSEVPEDTIYF.

V gene TRBV2 combines with J gene TRBJ2-3; weak D call: TRBD2 (6 bases). Deletions cut 6 bases from V and 5 bases from J, with 15 bases between. The CDR3 consists of 14 residues. CDR1 and CDR2 (germline): SNHLY, FYNNEI. The CDR3, as DNA: TGTGCCAGCAGGAAGGGCACTAGCCAAGATACGCAGTATTTT. This sequence encodes CASRKGTSQDTQYF.

This chain links TRBV4-1 with TRBJ2-1; TRBD2 matches 14 bases. This CDR3 contains 16 residues. Germline V gene sequence: CDR1 MGHRA, CDR2 YSYEKL. After removal of 3 bases from V and 8 bases from J, the junction contained 6 bases not matched to a gene. The CDR3 DNA is TGCGCCAGCAGCCAGGGGACTAGCGGGAGTTTCGATGAGCAGTTCTTC. Translated, it gives CASSQGTSGSFDEQFF.

The chain links TRBV7-2 to TRBJ2-3, with 16 bases matching TRBD2. The V segment lost 5 bases and the J segment 6 bases; nucleotides outside the gene matches: 11. CDR3 length equals 18 residues. Germline V gene sequence: CDR1 SGHTA, CDR2 FQGNSA. The CDR3 bases are TGTGCCAGCAGCACCCGAGGGGGACTAGCGGGAGGGCCGGATACGCAGTATTTT. Amino acid sequence: CASSTRGGLAGGPDTQYF.

The chain joins TRBV7-2 to TRBJ1-2, with no clear D. The V and J ends lost 5 bases and 8 bases respectively, with 15 bases between them. Germline loops: CDR1 SGHTA, CDR2 FQGNSA. This CDR3 has 13 residues. CDR3 sequence reads: CASSVRPGGGYTF. The CDR3 DNA is TGTGCCAGCAGCGTTAGACCGGGAGGGGGCTACACCTTC.

This clone was recorded only once. The V and J genes are TRBV28 and TRBJ2-5; D is possibly TRBD1 (6 bases). The V gene lost 6 bases and the J gene lost 5 bases, with 16 bases spanning the gap. Per the germline V gene, CDR1 is MDHEN and CDR2 is SYDVKM. The length of the CDR3 is 14 residues. The CDR3, as DNA: TGTGCCAGCAGGGGACAAGGACAGCGGGAGACCCAGTACTTC. Its protein is CASRGQGQRETQYF.

The rearrangement joins TRBV11-2 to TRBJ2-7, with TRBD2 matching over 8 bases. This CDR3 region has 15 residues. CDR1 is SGHAT and CDR2 is FQNNGV in the germline V gene. Trimming took 4 bases from V and 2 from J; bases not matched to a gene: 7. The CDR3 DNA is TGTGCCAGCAGCTCCTCCGGGAGGGGCCCCTACGAGCAGTACTTC. Its translation: CASSSSGRGPYEQYF.

The chain links TRBV30 to TRBJ1-2; D remains ambiguous. Germline V lookup: CDR1 GTSNPN, CDR2 SVGIG (reference sequence). The CDR3 is 12 amino acids. V was shortened by 0 bases and J by 6 bases, with 8 bases between the two germline ends. CDR3 in DNA: TGTGCCTGGAGTGTAGCTACGGATGGCTACACCTTC. Translating it yields CAWSVATDGYTF.

V is TRBV27 and J is TRBJ2-7; 11 nucleotides agree with TRBD2. The ends lost 5 bases at V and 6 bases at J; junction bases unmatched: 12. Germline lookup yields CDR1 MNHEY and CDR2 SMNVEV (reference sequence). The CDR3 covers 16 residues. The CDR3 DNA follows: TGTGCCAGCAGTCCTAGGCGACCTAGCGGGAGGATCGAGCAGTACTTC. Encoded protein: CASSPRRPSGRIEQYF.

The chain recombines TRBV7-8 with TRBJ2-3; 9 bases are a match to TRBD2. The V gene end was trimmed by 5 bases and the J gene end by 7 bases; junction bases not matched to a gene: 10. Germline lookup yields CDR1 SGHVS and CDR2 FQNEAQ. The CDR3 loop spans 15 amino acids. In nucleotides, the CDR3 is TGTGCCAGCAGCCCTGGAGGTAGCGGGAGCAATACGCAGTATTTT. Its protein is CASSPGGSGSNTQYF.

In nucleotides, the CDR3 is TGTGCCAGCAGTTTGCCCGGGGACAGGGGGAAGGCTTTCTTT. Translation: CASSLPGDRGKAFF. This chain links TRBV25-1 with TRBJ1-1; 11 bases are a match to TRBD1. The CDR3 runs to 14 residues. CDR1 and CDR2 (germline): MGHDK, SYGVNS. With 5 bases clipped from V and 11 bases from J, the junction kept 10 bases outside the gene matches.

This clone was picked up one time. The chain has TRBV7-2 and TRBJ2-1, with 9 positions matching TRBD2. This CDR3 has 15 amino acids. Germline V CDR1 and CDR2: SGHTA, FQGNSA. The trim removed 3 bases at V and 6 bases at J, leaving 6 bases unmatched. CDR3 protein: CASSFGASGTNEQFF. CDR3 sequence (DNA): TGTGCCAGCAGCTTCGGGGCTAGCGGGACCAATGAGCAGTTCTTC.

CDR3 nucleotides: TGTGCCATCAGTTCGGGTGGCCGCGGCTCCTACGAGCAGTACTTC. As protein: CAISSGGRGSYEQYF. The rearrangement joins TRBV10-3 to TRBJ2-7, with D hard to call. The CDR3 extends over 15 amino acids. V lost 5 bases and J 0 bases, leaving 14 bases between the germline ends. Germline values: CDR1 ENHRY, CDR2 SYGVKD.